These 16 T cell receptor beta chains were all obtained from the same sample, sequenced in a study of CDR3 diversity in severe acne. One entry per CDR3 protein, called by TCRdb with MiXCR from the PCR reads. The sample has over 85,000 distinct CDR3 sequences, under 60% seen once; the top ten hold under 15%. What was sequenced was blood. These TCRs come from a male donor with acne.

This chain connects TRBV19 to TRBJ1-1, with D possibly TRBD1 on 5 matching bases. The CDR3 contains 17 residues. The germline V and J ends were trimmed by 8 bases and 6 bases, with 28 bases remaining between them. Germline V gene sequence: CDR1 LNHDA, CDR2 SQIVND (reference sequence). The CDR3 sequence is CASADPGSGLGLSEAFF. The CDR3 nucleotides are TGTGCCAGTGCCGACCCGGGATCAGGGTTAGGGCTCTCTGAAGCTTTCTTT.

The V and J genes are TRBV7-9 and TRBJ2-3; TRBD1 might be the D (5 bases). In germline, CDR1 is SEHNR, CDR2 FQNEAQ (reference sequence). The CDR3 covers 14 residues. V lost 1 base and J 12 bases, leaving 17 bases between the germline ends. The CDR3 region is CASSLGFSPGPQYF. For the CDR3, the DNA is TGTGCCAGCAGCTTAGGATTCTCGCCAGGGCCTCAGTATTTT.

The sample holds many counts of this clonotype. The V and J genes are TRBV29-1 and TRBJ2-7; unclear D gene. Germline CDR1 and CDR2: SQVTM and ANQGSEA. The length of the CDR3 is 13 residues. Between the trimmed V and J ends, which lost 3 bases and 3 bases, there was a span of 12 bases. DNA of the CDR3: TGCAGCGTTGATACCGGCCAGCGCTACGAGCAGTACTTC. As protein: CSVDTGQRYEQYF.

A remark on this clonotype: A much larger clone differs by one base, so this may be a read error. This chain connects TRBV9 to TRBJ2-2; D may be TRBD1 or TRBD2 (5 bases each). Germline CDR1 is SGDLS and CDR2 is YYNGEE. The CDR3 consists of 14 residues. The DNA for the CDR3 is TGTGCCAGCAGCGGGGGCCCAGACACCGGGGAGCTGTCTTTT. Translating it yields CASSGGPDTGELSF. Drawing the rest from reference TRBV9 and TRBJ2-2, the complete variable domain is DSGVTQTPKHLITATGQRVTLRCSPRSGDLSVYWYQQSLDQGLQFLIQYYNGEERAKGNILERFSAQQFPDLHSELNLSSLELGDSALYFCASSGGPDTGELSFGEGSRLTVL.

At least ten counts were recorded for this clonotype. The chain couples TRBV6-6 to TRBJ1-6; TRBD1 agrees at 7 bases. This CDR3 has 13 residues. The V gene's germline CDR1 is MNHNY and CDR2 SVGAGI (reference sequence). With V trimmed by 5 bases and J by 13 bases, 8 bases remained unmatched. CDR3 residues: CASSLGQPQPLHF. CDR3 DNA: TGTGCCAGCAGTCTGGGACAGCCCCAGCCCCTCCACTTT.

As regards this clonotype: A much larger clone differs by one base, so this may be a read error. The chain recombines TRBV9 with TRBJ2-3, with TRBD2 matching over 7 bases. Germline assignment: CDR1 SGDLS and CDR2 YYNGEE. There are 13 residues in the CDR3. Written as DNA, the CDR3 is TGTGCCAGCAGACCTAGCGGAGCAGATACGCAGTGTTTT. Translating gives CASRPSGADTQCF.

The chain joins TRBV2 to TRBJ2-6; D gene unclear. Trimming took off 2 bases at V and 0 bases at J, with 8 bases between the two ends. Germline V gene lookup returns CDR1 SNHLY and CDR2 FYNNEI. The CDR3 covers 16 residues. CDR3 DNA: TGTGCCAGCAGTGAATGGTTGGGCTCTGGGGCCAACGTCCTGACTTTC. Protein sequence: CASSEWLGSGANVLTF.

This clonotype was seen repeatedly, ten times or more. This chain joins TRBV4-1 and TRBJ2-1; D is unresolved. Per germline, CDR1 MGHRA and CDR2 YSYEKL. With 2 bases removed from V and 0 bases from J, the gap between germline ends came to 20 bases. The CDR3 has 19 amino acids. Written as DNA, the CDR3 is TGCGCCAGCAGCCAACTTGACCTAGTGGCACCGAGCTCCTACAATGAGCAGTTCTTC. Translation gives CASSQLDLVAPSSYNEQFF.

In this sample, this clonotype turned up a few times. The chain has TRBV29-1 and TRBJ1-2; D is possibly TRBD1 (5 bases). The CDR3 runs to 14 residues. Deletions cut 3 bases from V and 0 bases from J, with 11 bases between. CDR1 and CDR2 (germline): SQVTM, ANQGSEA. CDR3 coding DNA: TGCAGCGTTGAGGACACCACCACTAACTATGGCTACACCTTC. As protein: CSVEDTTTNYGYTF.

V usage is TRBV19 and J usage is TRBJ2-6; 8 bases align to TRBD1. Germline CDR1 reads LNHDA; CDR2 reads SQIVND (reference sequence). V gave up 4 bases and J gave up 3 bases; unmatched junction bases: 11. CDR3 length: 18 residues. The CDR3: CASSTEGQDRDGANVLTF. CDR3 DNA: TGTGCCAGTAGTACCGAAGGCCAGGACAGGGATGGGGCCAACGTCCTGACTTTC.

The V gene is TRBV7-2, the J gene TRBJ2-7, with no clear D. The J call is doubtful: the DNA matches TRBJ2-1 better. The CDR3 spans 13 residues. Germline V CDR1 and CDR2: SGHTA, FQGNSA. CDR3 sequence (DNA): TGTGCCAGCAGCTTAGGTAGGGAAAATGAGCAGTTCTTC. Its translation: CASSLGRENEQFF.

The chain recombines TRBV29-1 with TRBJ2-1, with 12 bases identical to TRBD2. V shed 5 bases, J shed 6 bases, and the junction held 11 bases outside the gene matches. Germline V gene sequence: CDR1 SQVTM, CDR2 ANQGSEA. The CDR3 totals 16 residues. CDR3 loop: CSVTRLAGAYGNEQFF. DNA of the CDR3: TGCAGCGTTACGAGACTAGCGGGAGCTTATGGCAATGAGCAGTTCTTC.

V gene TRBV5-1 combines with J gene TRBJ2-5; 11 positions match TRBD2. The V gene's germline CDR1 is SGHRS and CDR2 YFSETQ. The ends lost 0 bases at V and 4 bases at J; junction bases unmatched: 2. The CDR3 has 15 amino acids. CDR3 bases: TGCGCCAGCAGCTTGGGGACTAGCGGGCTAGAGACCCAGTACTTC. Residues: CASSLGTSGLETQYF.

This sequence joins TRBV7-3 and TRBJ2-1, with TRBD1 matching 9 bases. CDR1 is SGHTA, CDR2 FQGTGA, per germline. This CDR3 has 14 amino acids. J gave up 6 bases and V 5 bases, and 5 bases lay outside the gene matches. The CDR3 DNA sequence: TGTGCCAGCAGCCCAGGGACAGGGCTCAATGAGCAGTTCTTC. Translated, it gives CASSPGTGLNEQFF.

In its sample, this clonotype was seen a few times. The J gene is TRBJ1-5, the V gene TRBV6-1; D unresolved. Trimming took off 10 bases at V and 0 bases at J, with 10 bases between the two ends. Germline values: CDR1 MNHNS, CDR2 SASEGT. The CDR3 runs to 13 residues. As DNA, the CDR3 is TGTGCCACCCGGGGATATAGCAATCAGCCCCAGCATTTT. Encoded protein: CATRGYSNQPQHF.

This clonotype came up a few times. This chain connects TRBV12-3 or TRBV12-4 to TRBJ1-2; D is possibly TRBD1 (5 bases). The V gene lost 5 bases and the J gene lost 9 bases, with 19 bases spanning the gap. The CDR3 sequence is 14 residues long. This CDR3 reads CASSQDRKPVSYTF. Written as DNA, the CDR3 is TGTGCCAGCAGTCAAGACAGAAAGCCGGTTAGCTACACCTTC.